This TCR beta chain originates from a study of regulatory T cells in long-lasting Graves disease. Study conclusions and caveats: The study found TRBV28, TRBJ1-2 and TRBJ2-5 favored in persistent disease.

This clonotype was detected only a few times. Its antigen remains unidentified. Time point: persistent/refractory GD, antithyroid drugs over 5 years with positive TRAb. Scientists built the TCR library using RNA that was extracted from PBMCs. Criteria from the American Thyroid Association guidelines were applied to diagnose Graves' disease. Building the TCR beta libraries relied on iRepertoire HTBI primers, and CDR3 regions underwent Arm-PCR. Each CDR3 protein is one row after TCRdb ran MiXCR on the multiplex PCR reads. Here the sample spans approximately 690,000 distinct CDR3 sequences, 30% being singletons. Germline values: CDR1 MDHEN, CDR2 SYDVKM. Trimming pared 6 bases from V and 7 bases from J, leaving 16 bases between. The CDR3 is 15 amino acids.

The genes are TRBV28 and TRBJ1-6, with D tentatively TRBD1 (6 bases). The sequence was obtained from a female donor with Graves disease. Sequences were derived from peripheral blood mononuclear cells (PBMCs), sampled when the disease was refractory, from a patient treated with antithyroid drugs. Written as DNA, the CDR3 is TGTGCCAGCAGAGTCGCGGGGGGGCCCAATTCACCCCTCCACTTT. This translates into CASRVAGGPNSPLHF.